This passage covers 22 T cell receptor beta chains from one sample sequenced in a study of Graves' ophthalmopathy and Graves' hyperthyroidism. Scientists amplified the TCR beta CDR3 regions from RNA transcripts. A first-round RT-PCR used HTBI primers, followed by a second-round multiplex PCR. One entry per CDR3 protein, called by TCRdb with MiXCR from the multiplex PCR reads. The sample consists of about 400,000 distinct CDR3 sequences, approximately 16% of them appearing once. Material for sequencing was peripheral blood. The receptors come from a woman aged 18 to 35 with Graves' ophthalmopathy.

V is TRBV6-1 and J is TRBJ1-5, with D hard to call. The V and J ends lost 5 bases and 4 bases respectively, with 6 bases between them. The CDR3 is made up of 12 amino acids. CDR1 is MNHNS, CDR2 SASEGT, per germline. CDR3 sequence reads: CASSRMNQPQHF. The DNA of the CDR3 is TGTGCCAGCAGTCGGATGAATCAGCCCCAGCATTTT.

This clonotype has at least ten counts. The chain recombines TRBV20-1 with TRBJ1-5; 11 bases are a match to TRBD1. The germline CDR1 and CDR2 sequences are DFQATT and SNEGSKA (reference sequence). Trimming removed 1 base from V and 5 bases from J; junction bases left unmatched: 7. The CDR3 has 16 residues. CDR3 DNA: TGCAGTGCTAGAGCTGAGGACAGGGGGCTAGATCAGCCCCAGCATTTT. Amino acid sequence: CSARAEDRGLDQPQHF.

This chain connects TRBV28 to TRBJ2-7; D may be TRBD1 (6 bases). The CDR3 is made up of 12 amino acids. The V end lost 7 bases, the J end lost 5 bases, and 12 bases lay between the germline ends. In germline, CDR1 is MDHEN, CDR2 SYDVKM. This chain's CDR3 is CASTAGAHEQYF. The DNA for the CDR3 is TGTGCCAGCACCGCAGGGGCCCACGAGCAGTACTTC.

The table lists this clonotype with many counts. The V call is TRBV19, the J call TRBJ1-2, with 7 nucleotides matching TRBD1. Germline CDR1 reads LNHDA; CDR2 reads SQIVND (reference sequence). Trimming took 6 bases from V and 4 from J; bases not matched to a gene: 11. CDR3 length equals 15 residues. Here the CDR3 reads CASRLRGQNTYGYTF. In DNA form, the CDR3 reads TGTGCCAGTAGATTAAGGGGACAGAATACCTATGGCTACACCTTC.

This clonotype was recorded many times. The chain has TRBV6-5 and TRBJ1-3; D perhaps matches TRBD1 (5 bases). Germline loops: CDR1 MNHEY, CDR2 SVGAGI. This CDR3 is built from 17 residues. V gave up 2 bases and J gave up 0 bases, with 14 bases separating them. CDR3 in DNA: TGTGCCAGCAGTTACGGGGGGACGTCAGGCTCTGGAAACACCATATATTTT. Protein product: CASSYGGTSGSGNTIYF.

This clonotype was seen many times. CDR3 region: CASSHDRDSPLHF. The CDR3 DNA sequence: TGTGCCAGCAGTCACGACCGGGATTCACCCCTCCACTTT. The chain combines TRBV28 with TRBJ1-6; D is undetermined. Trimming took 5 bases from V and 8 from J, leaving 10 bases between them. Germline V gene data show CDR1 as MDHEN and CDR2 as SYDVKM. The CDR3 is 13 amino acids.

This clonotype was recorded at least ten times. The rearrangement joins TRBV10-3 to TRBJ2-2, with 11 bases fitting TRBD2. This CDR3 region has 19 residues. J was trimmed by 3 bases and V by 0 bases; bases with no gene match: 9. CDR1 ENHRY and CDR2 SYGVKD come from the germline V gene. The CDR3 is CAISESKLAGVLDTGELFF. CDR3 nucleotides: TGTGCCATCAGTGAGTCGAAACTAGCGGGAGTACTGGACACCGGGGAGCTGTTTTTT.

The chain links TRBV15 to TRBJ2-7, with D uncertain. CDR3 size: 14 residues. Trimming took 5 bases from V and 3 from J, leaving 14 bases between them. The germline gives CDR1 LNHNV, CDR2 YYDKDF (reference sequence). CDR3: CATSGPHGDYEQYF. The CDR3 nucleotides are TGTGCCACCAGCGGACCCCACGGAGACTACGAGCAGTACTTC.

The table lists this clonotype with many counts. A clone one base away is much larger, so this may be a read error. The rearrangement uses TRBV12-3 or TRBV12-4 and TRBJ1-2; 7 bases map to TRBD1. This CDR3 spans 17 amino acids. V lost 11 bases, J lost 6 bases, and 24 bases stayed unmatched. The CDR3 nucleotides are TGTGCCGGCATTAGTCCGGGGTGTCCAACAGGGGACCATGGCTACACCTTC. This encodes CAGISPGCPTGDHGYTF.

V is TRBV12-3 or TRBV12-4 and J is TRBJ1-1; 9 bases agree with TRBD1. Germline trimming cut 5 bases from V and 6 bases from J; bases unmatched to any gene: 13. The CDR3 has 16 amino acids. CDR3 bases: TGTGCCAGCAGTGACAGGGGGTATCTCTTTAGCCCTGAAGCTTTCTTT. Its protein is CASSDRGYLFSPEAFF.

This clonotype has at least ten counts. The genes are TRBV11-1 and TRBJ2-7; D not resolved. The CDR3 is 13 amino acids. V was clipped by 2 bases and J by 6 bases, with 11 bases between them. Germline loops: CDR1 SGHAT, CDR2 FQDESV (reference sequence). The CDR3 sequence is CASSLLVAFEQYF. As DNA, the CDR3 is TGTGCCAGCAGCTTACTTGTTGCGTTCGAGCAGTACTTC. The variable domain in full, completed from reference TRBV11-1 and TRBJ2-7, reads EAEVAQSPRYKITEKSQAVAFWCDPISGHATLYWYRQILGQGPELLVQFQDESVVDDSQLPKDRFSAERLKGVDSTLKIQPAELGDSAMYLCASSLLVAFEQYFGPGTRLTVT.

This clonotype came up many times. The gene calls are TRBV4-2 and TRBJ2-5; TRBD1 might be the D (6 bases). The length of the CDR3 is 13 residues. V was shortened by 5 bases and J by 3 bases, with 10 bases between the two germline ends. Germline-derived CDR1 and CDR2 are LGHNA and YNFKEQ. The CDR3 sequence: CASSEGDKETQYF. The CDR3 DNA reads TGTGCCAGCAGCGAAGGGGACAAAGAGACCCAGTACTTC.

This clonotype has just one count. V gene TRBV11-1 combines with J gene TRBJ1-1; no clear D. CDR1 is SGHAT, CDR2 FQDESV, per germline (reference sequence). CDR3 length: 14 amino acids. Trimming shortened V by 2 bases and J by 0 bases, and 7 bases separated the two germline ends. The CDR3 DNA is TGTGCCAGCAGCTTATCTTTCGTGAACACTGAAGCTTTCTTT. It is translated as CASSLSFVNTEAFF.

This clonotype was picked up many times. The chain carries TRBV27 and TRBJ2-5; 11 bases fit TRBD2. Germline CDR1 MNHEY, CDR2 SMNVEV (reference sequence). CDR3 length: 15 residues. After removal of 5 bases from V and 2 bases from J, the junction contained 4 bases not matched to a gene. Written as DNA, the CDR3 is TGTGCCAGCAGTACGTTAGCGGGGGGGCAAGAGACCCAGTACTTC. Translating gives CASSTLAGGQETQYF.

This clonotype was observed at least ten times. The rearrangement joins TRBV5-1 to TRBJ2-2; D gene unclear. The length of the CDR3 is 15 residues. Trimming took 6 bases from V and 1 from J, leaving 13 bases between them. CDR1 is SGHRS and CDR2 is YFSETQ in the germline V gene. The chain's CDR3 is CASTEGPGNTGELFF. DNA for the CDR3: TGCGCCAGCACGGAAGGTCCGGGGAACACCGGGGAGCTGTTTTTT.

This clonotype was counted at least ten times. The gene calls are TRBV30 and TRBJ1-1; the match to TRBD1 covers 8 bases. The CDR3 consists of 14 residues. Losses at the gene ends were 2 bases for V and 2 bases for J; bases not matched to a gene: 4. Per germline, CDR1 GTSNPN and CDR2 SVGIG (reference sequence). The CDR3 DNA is TGTGCCTGGAGTCCAGGGGGCCGAAACACTGAAGCTTTCTTT. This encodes CAWSPGGRNTEAFF.

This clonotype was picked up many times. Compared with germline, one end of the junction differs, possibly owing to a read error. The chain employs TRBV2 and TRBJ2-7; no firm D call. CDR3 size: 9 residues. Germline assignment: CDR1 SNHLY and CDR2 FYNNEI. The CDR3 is CASSEQGHF. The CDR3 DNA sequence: TGTGCCAGCAGCGAACAAGGCCACTTC. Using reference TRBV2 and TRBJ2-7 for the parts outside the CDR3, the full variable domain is EPEVTQTPSHQVTQMGQEVILRCVPISNHLYFYWYRQILGQKVEFLVSFYNNEISEKSEIFDDQFSVERPDGSNFTLKIRSTKLEDSAMYFCASSEQGHFGPGTRLTVT.

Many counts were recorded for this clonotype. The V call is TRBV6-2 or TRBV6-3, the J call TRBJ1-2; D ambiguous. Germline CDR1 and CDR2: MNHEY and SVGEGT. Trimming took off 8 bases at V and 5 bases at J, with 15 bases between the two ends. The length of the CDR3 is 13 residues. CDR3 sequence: CASGGRGRYGYTF. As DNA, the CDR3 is TGTGCCAGCGGTGGCCGGGGAAGGTATGGCTACACCTTC.

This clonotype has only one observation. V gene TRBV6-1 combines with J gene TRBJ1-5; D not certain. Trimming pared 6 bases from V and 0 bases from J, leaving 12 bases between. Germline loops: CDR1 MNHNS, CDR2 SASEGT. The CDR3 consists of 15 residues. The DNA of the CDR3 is TGTGCCAGCAGGGCCGGACCTTATAGCAATCAGCCCCAGCATTTT. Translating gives CASRAGPYSNQPQHF.

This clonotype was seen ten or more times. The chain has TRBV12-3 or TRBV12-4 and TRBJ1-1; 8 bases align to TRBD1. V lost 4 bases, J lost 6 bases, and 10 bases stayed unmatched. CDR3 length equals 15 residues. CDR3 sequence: CASSWTTGATAEAFF. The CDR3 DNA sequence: TGTGCCAGCAGTTGGACGACAGGGGCGACCGCTGAAGCTTTCTTT.

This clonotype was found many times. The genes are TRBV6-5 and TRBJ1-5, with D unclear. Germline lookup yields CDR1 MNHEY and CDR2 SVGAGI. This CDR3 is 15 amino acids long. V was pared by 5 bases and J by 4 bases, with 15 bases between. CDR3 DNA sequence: TGTGCCAGCAGTCACCTCGCGTCCCGGAATCAGCCCCAGCATTTT. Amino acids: CASSHLASRNQPQHF.

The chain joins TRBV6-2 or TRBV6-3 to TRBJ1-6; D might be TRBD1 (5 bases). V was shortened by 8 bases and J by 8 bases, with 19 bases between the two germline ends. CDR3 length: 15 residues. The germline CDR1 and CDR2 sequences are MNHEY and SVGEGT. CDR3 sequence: CASSSAGTDYSPLHF. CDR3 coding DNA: TGTGCCAGCTCTTCGGCCGGGACCGATTATTCACCCCTCCACTTT.